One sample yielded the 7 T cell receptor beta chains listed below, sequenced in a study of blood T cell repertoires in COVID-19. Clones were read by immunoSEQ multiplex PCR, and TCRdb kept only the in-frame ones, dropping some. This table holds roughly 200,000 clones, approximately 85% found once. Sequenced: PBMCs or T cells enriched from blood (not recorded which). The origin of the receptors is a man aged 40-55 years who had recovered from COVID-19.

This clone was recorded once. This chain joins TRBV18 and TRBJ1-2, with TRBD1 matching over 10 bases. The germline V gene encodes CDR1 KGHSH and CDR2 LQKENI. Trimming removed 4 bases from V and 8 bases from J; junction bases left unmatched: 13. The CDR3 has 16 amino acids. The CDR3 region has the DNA TGTGCCAGCTCACTAAGACAGGGGGCCGGAGGTGGAGGCTACACCTTC. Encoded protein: CASSLRQGAGGGGYTF.

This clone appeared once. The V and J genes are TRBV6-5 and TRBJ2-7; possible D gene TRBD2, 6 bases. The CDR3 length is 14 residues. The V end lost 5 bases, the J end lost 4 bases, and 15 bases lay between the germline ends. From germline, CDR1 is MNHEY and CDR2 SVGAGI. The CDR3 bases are TGTGCCAGCAGTAGGGGACTCGTAGTGTACGAGCAGTACGTC. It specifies CASSRGLVVYEQYV.

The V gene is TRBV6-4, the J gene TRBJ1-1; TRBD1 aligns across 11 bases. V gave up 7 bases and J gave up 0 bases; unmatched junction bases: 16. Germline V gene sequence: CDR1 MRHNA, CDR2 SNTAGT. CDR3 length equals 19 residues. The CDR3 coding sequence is TGTGCCAGCACCACCGAGGGACAGGGGGTAGGGCTTCTGAACACTGAAGCTTTCTTT. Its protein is CASTTEGQGVGLLNTEAFF.

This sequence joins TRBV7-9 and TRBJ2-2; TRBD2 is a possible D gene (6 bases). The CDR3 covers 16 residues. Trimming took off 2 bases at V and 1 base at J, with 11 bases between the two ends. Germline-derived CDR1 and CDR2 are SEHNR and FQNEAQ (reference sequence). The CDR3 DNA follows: TGTGCCAGCAGCTTAAGCGGGCTGAGGAACACCGGGGAGCTGTTTTTT. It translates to CASSLSGLRNTGELFF.

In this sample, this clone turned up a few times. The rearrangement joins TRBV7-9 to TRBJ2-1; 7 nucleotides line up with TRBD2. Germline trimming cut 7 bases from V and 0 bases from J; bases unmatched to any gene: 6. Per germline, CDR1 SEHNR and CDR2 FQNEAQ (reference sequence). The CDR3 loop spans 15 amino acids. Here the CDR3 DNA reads TGTGCCAGCATCCCCAGCGGGACCTCCTACAATGAGCAGTTCTTC. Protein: CASIPSGTSYNEQFF.

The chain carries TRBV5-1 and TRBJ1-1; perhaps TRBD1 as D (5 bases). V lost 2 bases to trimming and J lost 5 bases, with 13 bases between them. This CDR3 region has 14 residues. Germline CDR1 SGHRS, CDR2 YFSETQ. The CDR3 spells CASSFSGVGTEAFF. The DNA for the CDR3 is TGCGCCAGCAGCTTTTCGGGGGTTGGGACTGAAGCTTTCTTT.

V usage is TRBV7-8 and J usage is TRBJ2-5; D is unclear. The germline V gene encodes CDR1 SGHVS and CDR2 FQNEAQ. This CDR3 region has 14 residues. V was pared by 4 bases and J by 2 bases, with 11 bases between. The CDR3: CASSYSVAQETQYF. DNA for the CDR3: TGTGCCAGCAGCTATAGTGTTGCACAAGAGACCCAGTACTTC.